Given below is one TCR beta chain in context. Its antigen target is currently unknown. Base qualities are not at hand, and no much larger clone is one base apart. This entry is derived from a study of T cell responses to AZD1222 COVID-19 vaccine (dated by TCRdb to about 2021). Broadly, across the study: TCR sequencing was performed for approximately 240 trial participants, of whom around 200 were given two doses of AZD1222 and around 25 were given two doses of MenACWY control vaccine. Enrollment into the trials was organized by age into subgroups of 18-55, 56-69 and 70-plus years, and those subgroups contained approximately 150, 30 and 60 TCR-sequenced participants, respectively. Beyond this particular receptor, the publication reports: CD4 TCRs associated with the vaccine covered the entire spike protein, and the dominant responses were in regions 160-218 and 743-854. Only five to seven AZD1222 recipients were SARS-CoV-2 seropositive at baseline, limiting conclusions about previously exposed vaccinees. The 56-69-year group was small, and its depth increase did not reach significance, likely because of low power. Spike-specific TCR breadth and depth rose significantly after two AZD1222 doses compared with day 0 and with MenACWY recipients. Participants were mostly white British and included more females than males, and it was suggested by the authors that clonal diversity may have been underestimated. Reportedly, close to half of the unique spike-specific TCRs recognized epitopes lying outside the regions that are mutated in the B.1.351 and B.1.1.7 variants. Because no samples from the day 14 peak response were available, repertoires could be characterized only after the peak T cell response.

The CDR3 regions of human TCRbeta chains were subjected to immunosequencing. In the authors' own workflow: TCRs in the repertoires were matched against a reference library of SARS-CoV-2-specific TCRs that had been generated with the MIRA antigen-specificity platform. Breadth was defined as the fraction of unique TCRs that were SARS-CoV-2-associated. Depth was defined as the fraction of total T cells that were SARS-CoV-2-associated. Using the MIRA data, every spike-specific TCR was mapped to the spike region that the TCR reacted to and assigned to either a CD4 or a CD8 class. Log10-transformed breadth and depth values were compared by one-way ANOVA with Sidak's multiple comparisons tests. TCRdb took this table from immuneACCESS and kept in-frame rearrangements with V and J called. Such tables lack part of the clones; where checked against another copy, unresolved V genes explain under half of the gap, and the rest is unexplained. D and trimming were read from the DNA, whereas the V and J calls and clone size are those reported in that table. In this sample the table shows fewer than 150,000 clones, 75% to 90% of which occur a single time. 1.5% to 2% of the sample is held by the ten biggest clonotypes.

Trimming takes 3 bases off V and 5 bases off J; junction bases not matched to a gene: 11. The germline V gene yields SGDLS for CDR1 and YYNGEE for CDR2. Counted from cysteine to phenylalanine, this CDR3 has 16 amino acids. Kept here is only the CDR3 DNA, which spans 48 bases and is read in frame from base 1. What this sample's time point label stands for: about 28 days (+/-7) after the second vaccine dose. AZD1222 recipients with second doses at about 4 weeks or about 12 weeks were pooled, because spike-specific TCR depth and breadth did not differ between schedules. Vaccinee samples were obtained from the UK trials COV001 and COV002, which included a single-blind randomized controlled phase 2/3 trial of AZD1222 (ChAdOx1 nCoV-19) in healthy adults. For TCRbeta chain sequencing, PBMC samples were collected from trial participants at day 0 and at day 28 after the second dose.

The TCR originated in an adult who received the AZD1222 COVID-19 vaccine. Here the chain combines TRBV9 and TRBJ2-7; the central 10 bases match TRBD1. Sequences were derived from peripheral blood, sampled 28 days after the second AZD1222 dose. The nucleotides read TGTGCCAGCAGCGACGGAGGGACAGGGGCGGCGGACGAGCAGTACTTC. Its translation reads: CASSDGGTGAADEQYF.